This entry describes one T cell receptor (beta chain). As yet, its antigen is unknown. Germline CDR1 reads SGHRS; CDR2 reads YFSETQ. The CDR3 is 15 amino acids. The V end lost 6 bases, the J end lost 7 bases, and 21 bases lay between the germline ends. This record comes from a study of a mutant IDH1 vaccine in newly diagnosed glioma. Across the whole study: Prior therapy was radiotherapy, temozolomide, or both; most received both.

The time point denotes: week 35, safety follow-up. In every dose of vaccine, 300 ug of mutant IDH1 20-mer peptide was given alongside topical imiquimod. Generated by immunoSEQ multiplex PCR, the TCRdb table keeps only in-frame clones and is missing some. The data contain 50,000 to 70,000 clones, roughly 74% of them singletons. General study points: Most patients, 93.3%, showed vaccine-induced immune responses.

This sample comprised PBMCs, obtained from a glioma patient whose treatment included an IDH1 peptide vaccine. The receptor was isolated from a man between 45 and 60 years old with glioma. The chain uses TRBV5-1 and TRBJ2-3; no clear D gene. CDR3 in amino acids: CASTPGGSPDHTQYF. In DNA, the CDR3 is TGCGCCAGCACCCCCGGCGGTAGTCCTGACCATACGCAGTATTTT.